This passage covers 22 T cell receptor beta chains from one sample sequenced in a study of cytomegalovirus exposure and HLA in healthy donors (dated by TCRdb to the late 2010s). Libraries were prepared through the immunoSEQ multiplex PCR assay. For the multiplex PCR, a mixture combining 60 forward primers for TCR Vbeta segments and 13 reverse primers for TCR Jbeta segments was used. Here the immuneACCESS table is served through TCRdb, limited to in-frame sequences with V and J called. Missing clones are a known gap in these copies; in checked studies unresolved V genes cover under half, and the rest lacks a known reason. This sample has about 69,000 clones in its table, and about 73% of those were observed once. The ten biggest clones cover roughly 11% of the sample. The specimen sequenced was PBMCs. Receptors were obtained from a woman aged 60-75 years in good health and CMV-seropositive.

The chain uses TRBV29-1 and TRBJ1-1; 10 bases align to TRBD1. V shed 4 bases, J shed 4 bases, and the junction held 15 bases outside the gene matches. The CDR3 covers 17 residues. Germline CDR1 SQVTM, CDR2 ANQGSEA. CDR3 in DNA: TGCAGCGTTGGAAATGGTGACAGGGGGCTCTCTGGCACTGAAGCTTTCTTT. Its translation is CSVGNGDRGLSGTEAFF.

This clone has a single count. J is TRBJ2-5 and V is TRBV5-1, with 9 bases aligning to TRBD2. Trimming took 5 bases from V and 5 from J; bases not matched to a gene: 7. The V gene's germline CDR1 is SGHRS and CDR2 YFSETQ. The CDR3 contains 14 residues. CDR3 nucleotides: TGCGCCAGCAGGTTTAGCGGGGGAATGGAGACCCAGTACTTC. Amino acids: CASRFSGGMETQYF.

The chain is built from TRBV10-2 and TRBJ1-1; weak D call: TRBD1 (5 bases). This CDR3 is built from 12 residues. V was shortened by 7 bases and J by 0 bases, with 6 bases between the two germline ends. Germline V gives CDR1 WSHSY, CDR2 SAAADI. CDR3 amino acids: CASKTVNTEAFF. CDR3 DNA sequence: TGCGCCAGCAAGACAGTGAACACTGAAGCTTTCTTT.

The gene calls are TRBV7-2 and TRBJ1-2; D remains unclear. V gave up 1 base and J gave up 4 bases, with 13 bases separating them. This CDR3 region has 15 residues. The germline V gene encodes CDR1 SGHTA and CDR2 FQGNSA. The CDR3 here is CASSLDFGKSYGYTF. The CDR3 bases are TGTGCCAGCAGCTTAGACTTCGGGAAGTCCTATGGCTACACCTTC.

In nucleotides, the CDR3 is TGTGCCAGCAGCTTAGAGGGGTGGGGTTTAGCGGGAGGAGGTGAGCAGTTCTTC. It codes for CASSLEGWGLAGGGEQFF. The chain combines TRBV7-2 with TRBJ2-1; TRBD2 agrees at 10 bases. CDR1 is SGHTA and CDR2 is FQGNSA in the germline V gene. Losses at the gene ends were 1 base for V and 9 bases for J; bases not matched to a gene: 15. This CDR3 is 18 amino acids long.

In this sample, this clone turned up once. The rearrangement links TRBV5-6 to TRBJ2-5; TRBD2 is a possible D gene (7 bases). Trimming removed 4 bases from V and 5 bases from J, with 12 bases in between. Germline assignment: CDR1 SGHDT and CDR2 YYEEEE. CDR3 length equals 13 residues. In nucleotides, the CDR3 is TGTGCCAGCAGCCCGCGGGGGCGCGAGACCCAGTACTTC. Translating gives CASSPRGRETQYF.

The chain links TRBV30 to TRBJ2-4, with 8 positions matching TRBD1. V dropped 2 bases and J dropped 0; count of bases not matched to a gene: 6. Germline loops: CDR1 GTSNPN, CDR2 SVGIG (reference sequence). CDR3 size: 16 residues. The CDR3 coding sequence is TGTGCCTGGAGTTCACAGGGGGTCCTAGCCAAAAACATTCAGTACTTC. Translation: CAWSSQGVLAKNIQYF.

The rearrangement links TRBV11-3 to TRBJ2-7; 10 nucleotides match TRBD2. Trimming cost V 5 bases and J 4 bases; bases outside gene matches: 11. CDR3 length: 16 residues. Germline CDR1 is SGHNT and CDR2 is YENEEA. CDR3 sequence (DNA): TGTGCCAGCAGCCCCGCCCCCCATAGCGGGAGGTACGAGCAGTACTTC. This gives the protein CASSPAPHSGRYEQYF.

This clone appeared a single time. The chain uses TRBV6-5 and TRBJ2-3, with D tentatively TRBD2 (5 bases). The V end was cut by 7 bases, the J end by 5 bases, with 7 bases between. Germline CDR1 and CDR2: MNHEY and SVGAGI. The CDR3 contains 11 residues. The CDR3 sequence: CASTEGDTQYF. In nucleotides, the CDR3 is TGTGCCAGCACCGAGGGAGATACGCAGTATTTT.

This clone was counted only a few times. The gene calls are TRBV30 and TRBJ2-1; TRBD2 agrees at 9 bases. Germline trimming cut 0 bases from V and 8 bases from J; bases unmatched to any gene: 2. In germline, CDR1 is GTSNPN, CDR2 SVGIG (reference sequence). CDR3 length: 13 residues. CDR3 DNA: TGTGCCTGGAGTGTACGACTAGCGGATGAGCAGTTCTTC. This sequence encodes CAWSVRLADEQFF.

J is TRBJ2-7 and V is TRBV29-1, with D possibly matching TRBD1 (5 bases). V lost 4 bases and J 6 bases, leaving 13 bases between the germline ends. The germline V gene has CDR1 SQVTM and CDR2 ANQGSEA. The CDR3 totals 12 residues. DNA for the CDR3: TGCAGCGTTGGGCAGGGAATGGGCGAGCAGTACTTC. As protein: CSVGQGMGEQYF.

CDR3 nucleotide sequence: TGTGCCAGCAGTCATCTTACTAGCGGGAAACCCTACGAGCAGTACTTC. Translating gives CASSHLTSGKPYEQYF. J is TRBJ2-7 and V is TRBV11-3; 10 bases are a match to TRBD2. Germline trimming cut 6 bases from V and 2 bases from J; bases unmatched to any gene: 10. The CDR3 contains 16 residues. Germline V gene lookup returns CDR1 SGHNT and CDR2 YENEEA.

V is TRBV29-1 and J is TRBJ2-5; TRBD2 matches at 9 bases. Germline assignment: CDR1 SQVTM and CDR2 ANQGSEA. The CDR3 contains 14 residues. V trimming: 6 bases; J trimming: 1 base; junction bases outside the gene matches: 6. The CDR3: CSVRAGGGQETQYF. In nucleotides, the CDR3 is TGCAGCGTCCGAGCGGGAGGTGGCCAAGAGACCCAGTACTTC.

The chain recombines TRBV7-2 with TRBJ2-1, with 9 nucleotides matching TRBD2. This CDR3 has 16 amino acids. Germline V gene sequence: CDR1 SGHTA, CDR2 FQGNSA. Trimming cost V 5 bases and J 9 bases; bases outside gene matches: 14. CDR3 sequence (DNA): TGTGCCAGCAGCCCCCCCCGGGGGAGCGGGGGGTCTGAGCAGTTCTTC. Protein sequence: CASSPPRGSGGSEQFF.

This clone came up a few times. The chain employs TRBV15 and TRBJ1-3; D gene unclear. CDR1 and CDR2 (germline): LNHNV, YYDKDF (reference sequence). The CDR3 runs 17 residues. V lost 0 bases and J lost 4, with 16 bases in between. The CDR3 reads CATSRDTSMFLGNTIYF. The CDR3 DNA reads TGTGCCACCAGCAGAGATACTTCGATGTTCTTAGGAAACACCATATATTTT.

The chain joins TRBV9 to TRBJ1-4, with TRBD1 as a possible D gene (5 bases). V lost 4 bases, J lost 7 bases, and 17 bases lay in between. The CDR3 contains 15 residues. Germline values: CDR1 SGDLS, CDR2 YYNGEE. The CDR3, as DNA: TGTGCCAGCAGCATAGGTGATGGGGCGGCTGAAAAACTGTTTTTT. It codes for CASSIGDGAAEKLFF.

This clone was detected a few times. The chain is built from TRBV6-5 and TRBJ2-3; weak D call: TRBD1 (5 bases). The CDR3 runs 16 residues. The germline V gene has CDR1 MNHEY and CDR2 SVGAGI. Trimming left V 0 bases short and J 5 bases short, with 15 bases between. The CDR3 sequence: CASSYSTVTAQDTQYF. The CDR3 DNA sequence: TGTGCCAGCAGTTACTCGACTGTGACAGCGCAAGATACGCAGTATTTT.

The chain joins TRBV5-1 to TRBJ2-3, with D uncertain. Germline assignment: CDR1 SGHRS and CDR2 YFSETQ. Trimming shortened V by 0 bases and J by 2 bases, and 10 bases separated the two germline ends. This CDR3 spans 15 amino acids. CDR3 region: CASSLVAGDTDTQYF. For the CDR3, the DNA is TGCGCCAGCAGCTTGGTGGCAGGTGACACAGATACGCAGTATTTT.

The gene calls are TRBV29-1 and TRBJ2-5, with 8 bases matching TRBD2. The V and J ends lost 0 bases and 5 bases, in that order; junction bases with no gene match: 8. This CDR3 has 15 amino acids. The V gene's germline CDR1 is SQVTM and CDR2 ANQGSEA. The CDR3: CSVEDPGGGRETQYF. CDR3 coding DNA: TGCAGCGTTGAAGATCCCGGGGGGGGTAGGGAGACCCAGTACTTC.

The CDR3 DNA sequence: TGTGCCAGCAGTTTCGGGGACAGTTTATATAATTCACCCCTCCACTTT. Its translation is CASSFGDSLYNSPLHF. V gene TRBV27 combines with J gene TRBJ1-6; 7 nucleotides align to TRBD1. V shed 3 bases and J 4 bases; nucleotides not matched to a gene: 6. The CDR3 totals 16 residues. The germline CDR1 and CDR2 sequences are MNHEY and SMNVEV (reference sequence).

CDR3 loop: CASSLQATGELFF. In nucleotides, the CDR3 is TGTGCCAGCAGCTTACAAGCCACCGGGGAGCTGTTTTTT. The chain couples TRBV7-3 to TRBJ2-2; no firm D call. V lost 2 bases to trimming and J lost 4 bases, with 5 bases between them. The CDR3 is 13 residues long. Germline-derived CDR1 and CDR2 are SGHTA and FQGTGA.

The V gene is TRBV5-6, the J gene TRBJ1-1; D possibly corresponds to TRBD1 (5 bases). Germline values: CDR1 SGHDT, CDR2 YYEEEE. CDR3 length: 12 residues. V lost 3 bases and J lost 5, with 8 bases in between. CDR3: CASSSQGTEAFF. CDR3 DNA: TGTGCCAGCAGCTCTCAGGGAACTGAAGCTTTCTTT.